The source of this T cell receptor beta chain is a study of cytomegalovirus exposure and HLA in healthy donors. Study-level points and caveats: A later analysis by the authors found several of the most significant clusters apparently linked to common viral pathogens. The investigators catalogued about 170 TCR beta chains as cytomegalovirus-associated.

The V segment lost 4 bases and the J segment 4 bases; nucleotides outside the gene matches: 11. The CDR3 is 16 residues long. Germline CDR1 reads KGHSH; CDR2 reads LQKENI. The PCR ran on 60 Vbeta and 13 Jbeta primers. Sequencing was performed with immunoSEQ multiplex PCR; in TCRdb, only in-frame clones are kept and a portion is missing. The sample shows 150,000 to 200,000 clones, over 70% of them seen only once. A remark on this clone: As yet, its antigen is unknown.

This rearrangement joins TRBV18 to TRBJ1-1, with TRBD1 matching over 8 bases. Source material: PBMCs. This sequence originates from a woman aged 25 to 39 in good health and CMV-seronegative. This CDR3 is CASSLGQGGVGTEAFF. CDR3 in DNA: TGTGCCAGCTCACTAGGACAGGGTGGGGTGGGCACTGAAGCTTTCTTT.